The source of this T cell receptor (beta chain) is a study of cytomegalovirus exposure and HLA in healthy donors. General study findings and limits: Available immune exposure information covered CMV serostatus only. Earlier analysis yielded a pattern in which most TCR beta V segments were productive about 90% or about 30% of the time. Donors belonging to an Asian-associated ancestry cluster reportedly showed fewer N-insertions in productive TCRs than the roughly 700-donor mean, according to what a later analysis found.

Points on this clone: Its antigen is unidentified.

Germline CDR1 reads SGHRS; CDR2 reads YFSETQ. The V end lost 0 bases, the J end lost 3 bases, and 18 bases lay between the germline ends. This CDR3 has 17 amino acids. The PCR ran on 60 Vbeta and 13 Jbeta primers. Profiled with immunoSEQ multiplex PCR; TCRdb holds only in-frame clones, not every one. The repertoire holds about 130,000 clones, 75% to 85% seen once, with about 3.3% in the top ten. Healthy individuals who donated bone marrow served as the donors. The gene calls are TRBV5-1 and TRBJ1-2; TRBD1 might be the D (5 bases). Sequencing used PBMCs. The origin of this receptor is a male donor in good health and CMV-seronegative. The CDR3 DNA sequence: TGCGCCAGCAGCTTGGTACCGGTTCCCGCGGGGGACTATGGCTACACCTTC. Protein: CASSLVPVPAGDYGYTF. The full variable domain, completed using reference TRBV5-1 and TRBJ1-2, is KAGVTQTPRYLIKTRGQQVTLSCSPISGHRSVSWYQQTPGQGLQFLFEYFSETQRNKGNFPGRFSGRQFSNSRSEMNVSTLELGDSALYLCASSLVPVPAGDYGYTFGSGTRLTVV.